Each of the 22 T cell receptor beta chains below was sequenced from the same sample in a study of blood T cells in healthy people across ages. The authors ran a second PCR of about 6 to 12 cycles using a sample-barcoded 5' primer and a J-beta primer mix. TCRdb used MiXCR to reprocess the 5' RACE reads, holding one entry per CDR3 protein. The table has about 800,000 distinct CDR3 sequences, roughly 25% seen once. The same data also contributed to another study, on T cells of mothers and their children.

Sample: blood. Every receptor here comes from a boy between 10 and 17 years old in good health.

The genes are TRBV4-1 and TRBJ1-1; D is ambiguous. The CDR3 spans 13 residues. Trimming left V 0 bases short and J 8 bases short, with 10 bases between. In germline, CDR1 is MGHRA, CDR2 YSYEKL. CDR3 sequence reads: CASSQDRRAEAFF. The CDR3 bases are TGCGCCAGCAGCCAAGATAGACGGGCGGAAGCTTTCTTT.

This clonotype was detected a few times. CDR3 DNA: TGTGCCAGCAGGCCTCCGGGACAGTTCATGAACACTGAAGCTTTCTTT. The encoded protein is CASRPPGQFMNTEAFF. The rearrangement uses TRBV6-1 and TRBJ1-1, with 7 bases identical to TRBD1. CDR1 and CDR2 (germline): MNHNS, SASEGT. CDR3 length: 16 amino acids. Trimming took 6 bases from V and 0 from J; bases not matched to a gene: 10.

V and J are TRBV5-6 and TRBJ1-2, with TRBD1 matching 9 bases. From germline, CDR1 is SGHDT and CDR2 YYEEEE. V shed 4 bases, J shed 7 bases, and the junction held 17 bases outside the gene matches. This CDR3 comprises 17 residues. In DNA form, the CDR3 reads TGTGCCAGCAGCCCGATGATCCAAACGGGACAGGGTGGTGGCTACACCTTC. Its translation is CASSPMIQTGQGGGYTF.

The chain uses TRBV20-1 and TRBJ2-4; D gene ambiguous. Between the trimmed V and J ends, which lost 3 bases and 7 bases, there was a span of 13 bases. Germline V gene data show CDR1 as DFQATT and CDR2 as SNEGSKA (reference sequence). The CDR3 is 13 amino acids. CDR3 protein: CSASSGLVNIQYF. The CDR3 DNA is TGCAGTGCTAGCAGTGGCTTGGTGAACATTCAGTACTTC.

The rearrangement uses TRBV2 and TRBJ2-1; TRBD2 might be the D (6 bases). Germline assignment: CDR1 SNHLY and CDR2 FYNNEI. Trimming pared 7 bases from V and 0 bases from J, leaving 10 bases between. This CDR3 spans 14 amino acids. CDR3 amino acids: CASTGLSSYNEQFF. The DNA of the CDR3 is TGTGCCAGCACTGGACTAAGCTCCTACAATGAGCAGTTCTTC. The variable domain in full, with the rest retrieved from reference TRBV2 and TRBJ2-1, is EPEVTQTPSHQVTQMGQEVILRCVPISNHLYFYWYRQILGQKVEFLVSFYNNEISEKSEIFDDQFSVERPDGSNFTLKIRSTKLEDSAMYFCASTGLSSYNEQFFGPGTRLTVL.

This clonotype was seen more than once but under ten times. The chain couples TRBV5-1 to TRBJ2-7; 10 bases agree with TRBD2. CDR1 is SGHRS, CDR2 YFSETQ, per germline. This CDR3 comprises 15 residues. Germline trimming cut 4 bases from V and 2 bases from J; bases unmatched to any gene: 6. This chain's CDR3 is CASSPGLARAYEQYF. Written as DNA, the CDR3 is TGCGCCAGCAGCCCGGGACTAGCGCGAGCCTACGAGCAGTACTTC.

The chain uses TRBV20-1 and TRBJ2-3; 10 bases map to TRBD2. The germline CDR1 and CDR2 sequences are DFQATT and SNEGSKA (reference sequence). V lost 4 bases and J lost 0; bases outside the gene matches: 4. There are 15 residues in the CDR3. The CDR3 bases are TGCAGTGCTAAGAAACTAGCGGGAAGCACAGATACGCAGTATTTT. Residues: CSAKKLAGSTDTQYF.

In its sample, this clonotype was seen a few times. The chain joins TRBV20-1 to TRBJ2-3; the D is unclear. CDR3 length: 13 residues. CDR1 and CDR2 from the germline V gene are DFQATT and SNEGSKA (reference sequence). Trimming stripped 6 bases from V and 3 bases from J, with 13 bases between. CDR3 protein: CSALRSDTDTQYF. CDR3 DNA: TGCAGTGCCCTGAGATCCGATACAGATACGCAGTATTTT.

This clonotype was picked up a small number of times. This sequence joins TRBV15 and TRBJ2-7, with D hard to call. CDR1 is LNHNV, CDR2 YYDKDF, per germline (reference sequence). This CDR3 comprises 14 residues. V was trimmed by 5 bases and J by 6 bases, leaving 17 bases between them. CDR3 region: CATSARDKAFEQYF. In DNA, the CDR3 is TGTGCCACCAGCGCCCGAGACAAGGCGTTCGAGCAGTACTTC.

The chain couples TRBV12-3 or TRBV12-4 to TRBJ1-1; D unresolved. V lost 6 bases to trimming and J lost 3 bases, with 14 bases between them. This CDR3 is 14 amino acids long. The CDR3 loop is CASSPDLWDTEAFF. The CDR3 region has the DNA TGTGCCAGCAGCCCGGACCTATGGGACACTGAAGCTTTCTTT.

In its sample, this clonotype was seen a few times. The chain has TRBV7-3 and TRBJ1-2; 9 bases match TRBD1. CDR1 SGHTA and CDR2 FQGTGA come from the germline V gene. The CDR3 totals 14 residues. V dropped 4 bases and J dropped 7; count of bases not matched to a gene: 7. CDR3 DNA: TGTGCCAGCAGCTCCGGACAGGGGAGTGCTGGCTACACCTTC. Protein: CASSSGQGSAGYTF.

This clonotype was detected only a few times. The chain joins TRBV4-1 to TRBJ2-5; D is perhaps TRBD1 (6 bases). Per the germline V gene, CDR1 is MGHRA and CDR2 is YSYEKL. The CDR3 runs to 15 residues. The germline V and J ends were trimmed by 1 base and 5 bases, with 14 bases remaining between them. The CDR3 DNA follows: TGCGCCAGCAGCCAAGTATTGGGGGCCGAGGAGACCCAGTACTTC. Its protein is CASSQVLGAEETQYF.

The chain recombines TRBV7-2 with TRBJ2-5; D is unclear. The CDR3 is 14 amino acids. V dropped 5 bases and J dropped 5 bases, with 15 bases sitting between them. Germline CDR1 SGHTA, CDR2 FQGNSA. The CDR3 reads CASSPARLRETQYF. CDR3 bases: TGTGCCAGCAGCCCTGCCCGTCTCAGGGAGACCCAGTACTTC.

The chain recombines TRBV5-6 with TRBJ2-5; D gene unclear. Gene TRBJ2-1 matches the end of the DNA better, so the J call may be wrong. Germline V gene data show CDR1 as SGHDT and CDR2 as YYEEEE. The CDR3 extends over 12 amino acids. The CDR3 loop reads CASSLYAPEQFF. The CDR3, as DNA: TGTGCCAGCAGCTTGTACGCGCCTGAGCAGTTCTTC.

This clonotype was counted a few times. The CDR3 reads CATTLTVNRRQETQYF. CDR3 nucleotide sequence: TGTGCCACCACACTGACGGTTAACAGGAGACAAGAGACCCAGTACTTC. The V gene is TRBV7-9, the J gene TRBJ2-5, with D possibly being TRBD1 (5 bases). Germline V gene data show CDR1 as SEHNR and CDR2 as FQNEAQ (reference sequence). The CDR3 spans 16 residues. V lost 10 bases, J lost 2 bases, and 23 bases lay in between.

The chain links TRBV21-1 to TRBJ2-5; the table names TRBD1, a call not compared with the DNA. The DNA end is more similar to TRBJ2-7, so the J call may be wrong. TRBV21-1 is deemed a pseudogene. The CDR3 covers 17 residues. The CDR3 nucleotides read TGTGCCAGCAGCAAAGCTGTTCTCCCGGAAGTAAACTACGAGCAGTACTTC. This sequence encodes CASSKAVLPEVNYEQYF.

This sequence joins TRBV18 and TRBJ2-5; D possibly corresponds to TRBD1 (6 bases). The V end was cut by 1 base, the J end by 0 bases, with 12 bases between. The CDR3 runs to 16 residues. Germline lookup yields CDR1 KGHSH and CDR2 LQKENI. CDR3 bases: TGTGCCAGCTCACCACGTAGGACAGCGAACCAAGAGACCCAGTACTTC. It yields the protein CASSPRRTANQETQYF.

The chain employs TRBV18 and TRBJ1-2; D not resolved. The CDR3 has 14 amino acids. V lost 0 bases and J 4 bases, leaving 9 bases between the germline ends. CDR1 and CDR2 (germline): KGHSH, LQKENI. The CDR3 bases are TGTGCCAGCTCACCACCGGAGGGAAGCTATGGCTACACCTTC. Amino acid sequence: CASSPPEGSYGYTF.

In this sample, this clonotype turned up a few times. This rearrangement joins TRBV11-1 to TRBJ2-7; D perhaps matches TRBD2 (6 bases). From germline, CDR1 is SGHAT and CDR2 FQDESV (reference sequence). There are 15 residues in the CDR3. Between the trimmed V and J ends, which lost 5 bases and 4 bases, there was a span of 18 bases. This CDR3 is CASSRGTGDFYEQYF. CDR3 in DNA: TGTGCCAGCAGCCGCGGAACGGGGGACTTTTACGAGCAGTACTTC.

This clonotype was counted only a few times. The CDR3 DNA sequence: TGTGCCAGCAGTTACGAGACAGGTGCGGAAAAACTGTTTTTT. Encoded protein: CASSYETGAEKLFF. The V and J genes are TRBV6-5 and TRBJ1-4; tentatively, D is TRBD1 (6 bases). V lost 2 bases and J lost 8, with 12 bases in between. This CDR3 comprises 14 residues. Germline assignment: CDR1 MNHEY and CDR2 SVGAGI.

The table lists this clonotype with a few counts. V and J are TRBV18 and TRBJ2-7; 10 nucleotides align to TRBD1. This CDR3 is 14 amino acids long. The ends lost 3 bases at V and 6 bases at J; junction bases unmatched: 5. Germline V lookup: CDR1 KGHSH, CDR2 LQKENI. CDR3 region: CASSPPGQGIEQYF. DNA for the CDR3: TGTGCCAGCTCACCCCCGGGACAGGGGATCGAGCAGTACTTC.

The V gene is TRBV29-1, the J gene TRBJ1-1, with D uncertain. Germline V gives CDR1 SQVTM, CDR2 ANQGSEA. V dropped 4 bases and J dropped 11 bases, with 11 bases sitting between them. There are 10 residues in the CDR3. The CDR3 region has the DNA TGCAGCGTTGGCGAAGTGGAGGCTTTCTTT. It yields the protein CSVGEVEAFF.